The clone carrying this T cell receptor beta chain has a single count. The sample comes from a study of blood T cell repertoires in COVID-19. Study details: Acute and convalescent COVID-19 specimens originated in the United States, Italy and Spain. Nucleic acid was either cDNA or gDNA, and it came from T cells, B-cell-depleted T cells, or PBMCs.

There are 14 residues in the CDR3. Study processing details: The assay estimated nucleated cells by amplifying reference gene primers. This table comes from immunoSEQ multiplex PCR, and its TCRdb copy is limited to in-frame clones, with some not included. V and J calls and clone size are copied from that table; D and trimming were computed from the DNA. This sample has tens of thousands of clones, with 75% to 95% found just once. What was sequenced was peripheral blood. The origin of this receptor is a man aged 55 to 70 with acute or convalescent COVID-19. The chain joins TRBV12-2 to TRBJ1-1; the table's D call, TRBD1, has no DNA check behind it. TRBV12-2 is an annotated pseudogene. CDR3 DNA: TGTGCAAGTCGCGGGACAGGGTTGAACACTGAAGCTTTCTTT. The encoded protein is CASRGTGLNTEAFF.